The 30 T cell receptor beta chains reported below all come from one sample, sequenced in a study of Ad26.COV2.S vaccination and SARS-CoV-2 variants. As for treatment: 15 to 20 received Ad26.COV2.S at low or high dose, single or two shots; about 5 received placebo; per-sample allocation not given. Specimen acquisition occurred on day 63 following the initial vaccine or placebo injection. This table comes from immunoSEQ multiplex PCR, and its TCRdb copy is limited to in-frame clones, with some not included. The repertoire holds 200,000 to 250,000 clones, around 87% seen once, with roughly 10% in the top ten. The sample was peripheral blood, taken in a trial of Ad26.COV2.S vaccine versus placebo. These receptors were collected from a person between 18 and 60 years old who received the Ad26.COV2.S COVID-19 vaccine or a placebo.

The CDR3 reads CASGPSSYEQYF. CDR3 bases: TGTGCCAGTGGACCCAGCTCCTACGAGCAGTACTTC. The rearrangement joins TRBV19 to TRBJ2-7; D call uncertain. The germline gives CDR1 LNHDA, CDR2 SQIVND (reference sequence). Trimming cost V 8 bases and J 0 bases, with 8 bases left between them. CDR3 length: 12 amino acids.

This clone was picked up one time. The V gene is TRBV24-1, the J gene TRBJ2-7; 7 nucleotides align to TRBD1. This CDR3 contains 12 residues. In germline, CDR1 is KGHDR, CDR2 SFDVKD. With 9 bases clipped from V and 2 bases from J, the junction kept 3 bases outside the gene matches. The CDR3 bases are TGTGCCACCGAGGGACAGACCTACGAGCAGTACTTC. This codes for CATEGQTYEQYF.

J is TRBJ1-1 and V is TRBV28; 7 positions agree with TRBD1. This CDR3 spans 16 amino acids. With 4 bases clipped from V and 1 base from J, the junction kept 9 bases outside the gene matches. The V gene's germline CDR1 is MDHEN and CDR2 SYDVKM. CDR3 protein: CASSSILTGQNTEAFF. For the CDR3, the DNA is TGTGCCAGCAGTTCCATCCTGACAGGGCAGAACACTGAAGCTTTCTTT.

This chain links TRBV4-3 with TRBJ2-3; 11 positions match TRBD2. V shed 4 bases and J 1 base; nucleotides not matched to a gene: 13. The CDR3 loop spans 19 amino acids. Germline-derived CDR1 and CDR2 are LGHNA and YSLEER. The CDR3: CASSPEAASGGLGTDTQYF. CDR3 coding DNA: TGCGCCAGCAGCCCTGAGGCGGCTAGCGGGGGGCTAGGCACAGATACGCAGTATTTT.

The chain recombines TRBV6-2 or TRBV6-3 with TRBJ2-7; 10 nucleotides line up with TRBD1. The trim removed 3 bases at V and 5 bases at J, leaving 4 bases unmatched. The V gene's germline CDR1 is MNHEY and CDR2 SVGEGT. The CDR3 is 14 residues long. The CDR3 region has the DNA TGTGCCAGCAGTTATTGGGACAGGGGCCACGAGCAGTACTTC. This encodes CASSYWDRGHEQYF.

V gene TRBV11-2 combines with J gene TRBJ2-4, with D perhaps being TRBD1 or TRBD2 (5 bases each). CDR3 size: 11 residues. Germline V gives CDR1 SGHAT, CDR2 FQNNGV. V shed 5 bases and J shed 13 bases, with 12 bases lying between them. CDR3 protein: CASSIRDVQYF. DNA of the CDR3: TGTGCCAGCAGCATCCGGGACGTACAGTACTTC.

This chain connects TRBV5-1 to TRBJ2-1; 12 positions agree with TRBD2. Looked up from germline, CDR1 is SGHRS and CDR2 is YFSETQ. CDR3 length: 16 residues. The J segment lost 7 bases and the V segment lost 0 bases, leaving 5 bases of the junction unmatched. For the CDR3, the DNA is TGCGCCAGCAGCTTGGTGACTAGCGGGGGCGGGAATGAGCAGTTCTTC. Its protein product is CASSLVTSGGGNEQFF.

CDR3 in amino acids: CASKADRRPAGTNEKLFF. CDR3 bases: TGCGCCAGCAAGGCGGACAGGCGCCCGGCCGGCACTAATGAAAAACTGTTTTTT. J is TRBJ1-4 and V is TRBV5-1; the match to TRBD1 covers 7 bases. The trim removed 6 bases at V and 2 bases at J, leaving 16 bases unmatched. Looked up from germline, CDR1 is SGHRS and CDR2 is YFSETQ. CDR3 length: 18 amino acids.

V gene TRBV25-1 combines with J gene TRBJ1-4; TRBD1 matches 7 bases. V shed 5 bases, J shed 3 bases, and the junction held 6 bases outside the gene matches. The CDR3 consists of 15 residues. The germline CDR1 and CDR2 sequences are MGHDK and SYGVNS. The CDR3 protein is CASSYTGVPNEKLFF. The CDR3 DNA is TGTGCCAGCAGTTACACAGGGGTCCCTAATGAAAAACTGTTTTTT.

This clone was seen just once. The chain recombines TRBV19 with TRBJ1-1; 12 bases agree with TRBD1. In germline, CDR1 is LNHDA, CDR2 SQIVND (reference sequence). Germline trimming cut 4 bases from V and 1 base from J; bases unmatched to any gene: 4. The CDR3 contains 16 residues. CDR3 sequence: CASSRDRGLRNTEAFF. The CDR3, as DNA: TGTGCCAGTAGTAGGGACAGGGGGCTACGGAACACTGAAGCTTTCTTT. Complete variable domain (other parts from reference TRBV19 and TRBJ1-1): DGGITQSPKYLFRKEGQNVTLSCEQNLNHDAMYWYRQDPGQGLRLIYYSQIVNDFQKGDIAEGYSVSREKKESFPLTVTSAQKNPTAFYLCASSRDRGLRNTEAFFGQGTRLTVV.

This chain links TRBV7-9 with TRBJ1-5; 9 nucleotides line up with TRBD1. This CDR3 region has 12 residues. Trimming removed 8 bases from V and 6 bases from J; junction bases left unmatched: 2. CDR1 and CDR2 (germline): SEHNR, FQNEAQ (reference sequence). In DNA form, the CDR3 reads TGTGCCAGCGACAGGGGGATTCAGCCCCAGCATTTT. This sequence encodes CASDRGIQPQHF.

In its sample, this clone was seen once. This rearrangement joins TRBV4-3 to TRBJ1-1, with 7 positions matching TRBD1. J was trimmed by 8 bases and V by 0 bases; bases with no gene match: 18. The CDR3 covers 18 residues. The germline V gene has CDR1 LGHNA and CDR2 YSLEER. This chain's CDR3 is CASSQDRAVSGGWREAFF. For the CDR3, the DNA is TGCGCCAGCAGCCAAGATAGGGCCGTCTCAGGGGGATGGAGGGAAGCTTTCTTT.

The V and J genes are TRBV28 and TRBJ1-1; a weak D match, TRBD1 (5 bases). The CDR3 is 12 amino acids. Between the trimmed V and J ends, which lost 6 bases and 4 bases, there was a span of 9 bases. Germline values: CDR1 MDHEN, CDR2 SYDVKM. CDR3 residues: CASREGVTEAFF. CDR3 DNA sequence: TGTGCCAGCAGGGAAGGGGTCACTGAAGCTTTCTTT.

The rearrangement uses TRBV18 and TRBJ2-7, with 10 bases lining up with TRBD2. Trimming took 3 bases from V and 0 from J; bases not matched to a gene: 2. CDR3 size: 15 residues. CDR1 KGHSH and CDR2 LQKENI come from the germline V gene. The CDR3 here is CASSPSGGFSYEQYF. The CDR3 DNA is TGTGCCAGCTCACCTAGCGGGGGGTTCTCCTACGAGCAGTACTTC.

The genes are TRBV10-3 and TRBJ2-1; D gene ambiguous. V was shortened by 0 bases and J by 15 bases, with 12 bases between the two germline ends. Germline CDR1 reads ENHRY; CDR2 reads SYGVKD. The CDR3 runs 12 residues. Here the CDR3 DNA reads TGTGCCATCAGTGAGTCGACGCTAGGGCGGTTCTTC. Amino acids: CAISESTLGRFF.

This clone was picked up one time. The J gene is TRBJ2-7, the V gene TRBV13; TRBD2 matches at 9 bases. Germline loops: CDR1 PRHDT, CDR2 FYEKMQ (reference sequence). With V trimmed by 6 bases and J by 3 bases, 6 bases remained unmatched. CDR3 length equals 14 residues. CDR3 in amino acids: CASRSDSGSYEQYF. The CDR3 bases are TGTGCCAGCAGGTCGGATAGCGGGAGCTACGAGCAGTACTTC.

The chain has TRBV3-1 (or the pseudogene TRBV3-2) and TRBJ1-1; TRBD1 might be the D (5 bases). This CDR3 is 14 amino acids long. With 1 base removed from V and 4 bases from J, the gap between germline ends came to 10 bases. Germline lookup yields CDR1 LGHDT and CDR2 YNNKEL (reference sequence). This CDR3 is CASSQVVGVTEAFF. Written as DNA, the CDR3 is TGTGCCAGCAGCCAAGTGGTGGGGGTCACTGAAGCTTTCTTT.

The V gene is TRBV28, the J gene TRBJ1-2, with TRBD1 as a possible D gene (5 bases). CDR1 is MDHEN, CDR2 SYDVKM, per germline. The CDR3 contains 13 residues. The V and J ends lost 3 bases and 8 bases respectively, with 13 bases between them. CDR3 amino acids: CASSLGPFAGYTF. The CDR3 bases are TGTGCCAGCAGTTTGGGGCCGTTCGCGGGCTACACCTTC.

Here the CDR3 DNA reads TGTGCCAGCAGCCGGGACTCCGGGATCTGGGAGCAGTACTTC. This translates into CASSRDSGIWEQYF. The chain carries TRBV7-9 and TRBJ2-7, with a tentative D call TRBD2 (6 bases). The CDR3 loop spans 14 amino acids. Per the germline V gene, CDR1 is SEHNR and CDR2 is FQNEAQ (reference sequence). V lost 5 bases and J lost 7, with 18 bases in between.

This clone appeared a few times. The J gene is TRBJ2-1, the V gene TRBV6-5; D remains ambiguous. This CDR3 contains 13 residues. Trimming pared 0 bases from V and 7 bases from J, leaving 7 bases between. Germline V gene sequence: CDR1 MNHEY, CDR2 SVGAGI. CDR3 loop: CASSYSTGNEQFF. The DNA for the CDR3 is TGTGCCAGCAGTTACTCGACTGGGAATGAGCAGTTCTTC.

V is TRBV18 and J is TRBJ1-1; D may be TRBD1 (5 bases). The germline V and J ends were trimmed by 4 bases and 3 bases, with 15 bases remaining between them. CDR3 length equals 15 residues. Germline V gene lookup returns CDR1 KGHSH and CDR2 LQKENI. This chain's CDR3 is CASSRGGTVDTEAFF. CDR3 sequence (DNA): TGTGCCAGCTCACGGGGGGGAACGGTAGACACTGAAGCTTTCTTT.

The gene calls are TRBV4-3 and TRBJ1-2; tentatively, D is TRBD1 (6 bases). Germline V lookup: CDR1 LGHNA, CDR2 YSLEER. V gave up 3 bases and J gave up 8 bases, with 13 bases separating them. The CDR3 loop spans 13 amino acids. For the CDR3, the DNA is TGCGCCAGCAGCCATTTGACAGGCGGGGGCTACACCTTC. Translation gives CASSHLTGGGYTF.

This clone has more than one count but fewer than ten. The chain is built from TRBV5-6 and TRBJ2-7; 7 positions agree with TRBD1. CDR1 is SGHDT and CDR2 is YYEEEE in the germline V gene. V was clipped by 7 bases and J by 0 bases; unmatched bases: 1. CDR3 size: 12 residues. The CDR3 sequence is CASGDSSYEQYF. The CDR3 coding sequence is TGTGCCAGCGGGGACAGCTCCTACGAGCAGTACTTC.

This clone appeared once. The genes are TRBV11-2 and TRBJ2-1; TRBD2 matches 9 bases. The CDR3 runs 15 residues. Per the germline V gene, CDR1 is SGHAT and CDR2 is FQNNGV. The V gene end was trimmed by 2 bases and the J gene end by 4 bases; junction bases not matched to a gene: 3. CDR3 sequence: CASSLKTSGYNEQFF. In nucleotides, the CDR3 is TGTGCCAGCAGCTTAAAGACTAGCGGTTACAATGAGCAGTTCTTC.

The rearrangement links TRBV5-6 to TRBJ2-7; no clear D. The CDR3 has 12 residues. CDR1 and CDR2 (germline): SGHDT, YYEEEE. The ends were cut back, 3 bases at V and 3 bases at J, with 7 bases in the middle. The CDR3 region is CASSSPGYEQYF. The CDR3 DNA follows: TGTGCCAGCAGCTCCCCGGGCTACGAGCAGTACTTC.

Concerning this clone itself: Other nucleotide sequences from this sample produce the same CDR3. The genes are TRBV4-3 and TRBJ1-2, with 7 bases matching TRBD1. CDR3 length equals 15 residues. V trimming: 1 base; J trimming: 8 bases; junction bases outside the gene matches: 10. Germline lookup yields CDR1 LGHNA and CDR2 YSLEER. In DNA, the CDR3 is TGCGCCAGCAGCCAAGCACGGGAGGGGGCGGGGGGCTACACCTTC. It translates to CASSQAREGAGGYTF.

The chain carries TRBV5-1 and TRBJ2-1; D uncertain. V was shortened by 3 bases and J by 12 bases, with 25 bases between the two germline ends. CDR3 length equals 16 residues. The germline V gene encodes CDR1 SGHRS and CDR2 YFSETQ. CDR3 coding DNA: TGCGCCAGCAGCTCCTGGTTGTCCGGAGCCGAGGTTGTGCAGTTCTTC. Protein: CASSSWLSGAEVVQFF.

The chain employs TRBV6-6 and TRBJ1-3; D gene ambiguous. V was pared by 5 bases and J by 0 bases, with 11 bases between. Germline V gene sequence: CDR1 MNHNY, CDR2 SVGAGI (reference sequence). CDR3 length equals 15 residues. The CDR3 here is CASSPAVGSGNTIYF. In nucleotides, the CDR3 is TGTGCCAGCAGTCCCGCCGTCGGCTCTGGAAACACCATATATTTT.

The V and J genes are TRBV4-3 and TRBJ2-7; possibly TRBD1 for D (5 bases). Germline-derived CDR1 and CDR2 are LGHNA and YSLEER. This CDR3 has 14 amino acids. V lost 1 base, J lost 6 bases, and 13 bases lay in between. This chain's CDR3 is CASSQGGNLGEQYF. The CDR3 region has the DNA TGCGCCAGCAGCCAAGGGGGCAACCTGGGCGAGCAGTACTTC.

The chain is built from TRBV9 and TRBJ1-2, with 10 positions matching TRBD1. Germline CDR1 reads SGDLS; CDR2 reads YYNGEE. V was pared by 4 bases and J by 6 bases, with 9 bases of the junction left unmatched. The CDR3 is 15 amino acids. CDR3: CASSPRDRGWDGYTF. CDR3 DNA: TGTGCCAGCAGCCCGCGGGACAGGGGTTGGGATGGCTACACCTTC. Variable domain in full (rest from reference TRBV9 and TRBJ1-2): DSGVTQTPKHLITATGQRVTLRCSPRSGDLSVYWYQQSLDQGLQFLIQYYNGEERAKGNILERFSAQQFPDLHSELNLSSLELGDSALYFCASSPRDRGWDGYTFGSGTRLTVV.